These 11 T cell receptor beta chains were all obtained from the same sample, sequenced in a study of blood T cell dynamics during melanoma immunotherapy. Described time point: week 3, after first cycle of checkpoint inhibitor. Only in-frame clones appear in the TCRdb table, and some are missing; sequencing was by immunoSEQ multiplex PCR. The repertoire consists of approximately 9,800 clones, with around 85% occurring once and the leading ten covering more than 4%. Material: blood, obtained from a patient treated with checkpoint blockade. Source of these receptors: a human donor with melanoma.

This clone appeared once. The rearrangement uses TRBV19 and TRBJ2-2, with D perhaps TRBD1 or TRBD2 (5 bases each). Trimming left V 1 base short and J 1 base short, with 10 bases between. CDR3 size: 16 residues. Germline CDR1 and CDR2: LNHDA and SQIVND (reference sequence). The CDR3 here is CASSIVGTVNTGELFF. In DNA, the CDR3 is TGTGCCAGTAGTATAGTTGGGACGGTGAACACCGGGGAGCTGTTTTTT.

The genes are TRBV9 and TRBJ2-7; TRBD2 matches at 11 bases. V trimming: 0 bases; J trimming: 6 bases; junction bases outside the gene matches: 5. This CDR3 region has 15 residues. Germline CDR1 SGDLS, CDR2 YYNGEE. DNA of the CDR3: TGTGCCAGCAGCGTAGCGGGACTAGCGGATCGCGAGCAGTACTTC. It is translated as CASSVAGLADREQYF. Full variable domain (rest looked up from reference TRBV9 and TRBJ2-7): DSGVTQTPKHLITATGQRVTLRCSPRSGDLSVYWYQQSLDQGLQFLIQYYNGEERAKGNILERFSAQQFPDLHSELNLSSLELGDSALYFCASSVAGLADREQYFGPGTRLTVT.

V and J are TRBV7-9 and TRBJ2-1; D call uncertain. Trimming pared 2 bases from V and 8 bases from J, leaving 16 bases between. Germline values: CDR1 SEHNR, CDR2 FQNEAQ (reference sequence). The CDR3 is made up of 15 amino acids. Here the CDR3 reads CASSLRRALTDEQFF. As DNA, the CDR3 is TGTGCCAGCAGCTTACGTAGGGCGCTTACGGATGAGCAGTTCTTC.

This clone was seen only once. The V call is TRBV5-1, the J call TRBJ2-3; 7 positions match TRBD1. Trimming cost V 1 base and J 2 bases; bases outside gene matches: 1. Per germline, CDR1 SGHRS and CDR2 YFSETQ. The CDR3 contains 14 residues. CDR3: CASSLKGATDTQYF. The CDR3 DNA reads as TGCGCCAGCAGCTTGAAGGGGGCCACAGATACGCAGTATTTT. Variable domain in full (rest from reference TRBV5-1 and TRBJ2-3): KAGVTQTPRYLIKTRGQQVTLSCSPISGHRSVSWYQQTPGQGLQFLFEYFSETQRNKGNFPGRFSGRQFSNSRSEMNVSTLELGDSALYLCASSLKGATDTQYFGPGTRLTVL.

This sequence joins TRBV27 and TRBJ2-1; 7 positions agree with TRBD2. Germline values: CDR1 MNHEY, CDR2 SMNVEV (reference sequence). CDR3 length equals 13 residues. The ends lost 6 bases at V and 5 bases at J; junction bases unmatched: 4. The CDR3 region has the DNA TGTGCCAGCAGCGGACTAGTCAACAATGAGCAGTTCTTC. This encodes CASSGLVNNEQFF.

This rearrangement joins TRBV7-9 to TRBJ1-2; tentatively, D is TRBD1 (5 bases). Germline V gives CDR1 SEHNR, CDR2 FQNEAQ (reference sequence). This CDR3 has 15 amino acids. Trimming shortened V by 4 bases and J by 0 bases, and 12 bases separated the two germline ends. The CDR3 loop reads CASSYETVANYGYTF. The CDR3 DNA reads TGTGCCAGCAGCTATGAGACAGTAGCTAACTATGGCTACACCTTC.

The gene calls are TRBV19 and TRBJ2-1; no clear D. The germline gives CDR1 LNHDA, CDR2 SQIVND (reference sequence). Between the trimmed V and J ends, which lost 3 bases and 1 base, there was a span of 10 bases. This CDR3 is built from 15 residues. The CDR3 DNA follows: TGTGCCAGTAGTATGGGCGGACCTTCCTACAATGAGCAGTTCTTC. Protein: CASSMGGPSYNEQFF. The entire variable domain, with the rest obtained from reference TRBV19 and TRBJ2-1, is as follows: DGGITQSPKYLFRKEGQNVTLSCEQNLNHDAMYWYRQDPGQGLRLIYYSQIVNDFQKGDIAEGYSVSREKKESFPLTVTSAQKNPTAFYLCASSMGGPSYNEQFFGPGTRLTVL.

This sequence joins TRBV6-6 and TRBJ1-2; TRBD1 aligns across 8 bases. This CDR3 is built from 13 residues. Germline values: CDR1 MNHNY, CDR2 SVGAGI (reference sequence). The trim removed 2 bases at V and 8 bases at J, leaving 4 bases unmatched. CDR3 amino acids: CASSYGQGWGYTF. DNA for the CDR3: TGTGCCAGCAGTTACGGACAGGGCTGGGGCTACACCTTC.

The V and J genes are TRBV10-3 and TRBJ1-1; the D is unclear. The germline gives CDR1 ENHRY, CDR2 SYGVKD. The CDR3 length is 14 residues. Trimming cost V 9 bases and J 5 bases, with 19 bases left between them. The CDR3: CAITLAGGGTEAFF. The CDR3, as DNA: TGTGCCATAACCCTAGCGGGAGGAGGGACTGAAGCTTTCTTT.

The rearrangement links TRBV7-2 to TRBJ2-7, with 7 bases aligning to TRBD1. The V gene end was trimmed by 6 bases and the J gene end by 5 bases; junction bases not matched to a gene: 7. CDR1 and CDR2 (germline): SGHTA, FQGNSA. The CDR3 runs to 13 residues. The CDR3 nucleotides are TGTGCCAGCAGTTCGGACAGGATCAACGAGCAGTACTTC. This encodes CASSSDRINEQYF.

The chain recombines TRBV19 with TRBJ2-3; D is unclear. The CDR3 covers 14 residues. The V gene's germline CDR1 is LNHDA and CDR2 SQIVND (reference sequence). Trimming cost V 1 base and J 6 bases, with 11 bases left between them. In DNA, the CDR3 is TGTGCCAGTAGTATAGGGCTCATGTCGGATACGCAGTATTTT. It is translated as CASSIGLMSDTQYF.